The 13 T cell receptor beta chains given below trace back to one sample, sequenced in a study of T cells in Graves' hyperthyroidism and ophthalmopathy. TCR beta CDR3 region amplification was performed from RNA transcripts. HTBI primers were used for first-round RT-PCR of the TCR CDR3. TCRdb fed the multiplex PCR reads into MiXCR, producing one record per CDR3 protein. The repertoire includes hundreds of thousands of distinct CDR3 sequences, about 15% of them detected once, and roughly 5.7% sits in the top ten. The sample was blood. These receptors were taken from a woman aged 25 to 45 with Graves' hyperthyroidism that later progressed to Graves' ophthalmopathy.

This clonotype turned up a few times. The chain recombines TRBV15 with TRBJ2-1; D gene uncertain. Trimming cost V 4 bases and J 5 bases, with 3 bases left between them. The CDR3 is 11 amino acids. The V gene's germline CDR1 is LNHNV and CDR2 YYDKDF (reference sequence). CDR3 in amino acids: CATSINNEQFF. The CDR3 DNA is TGTGCCACCAGCATAAACAATGAGCAGTTCTTC. The full variable domain, in which reference TRBV15 and TRBJ2-1 provide the parts outside the CDR3, is DAMVIQNPRYQVTQFGKPVTLSCSQTLNHNVMYWYQQKSSQAPKLLFHYYDKDFNNEADTPDNFQSRRPNTSFCFLDIRSPGLGDTAMYLCATSINNEQFFGPGTRLTVL.

This clonotype was seen at least ten times. This sequence joins TRBV29-1 and TRBJ2-7, with 7 nucleotides matching TRBD1. Germline-derived CDR1 and CDR2 are SQVTM and ANQGSEA. V lost 5 bases, J lost 6 bases, and 16 bases stayed unmatched. This CDR3 has 15 residues. The CDR3 spells CSVQTLGQRGGEQYF. DNA of the CDR3: TGCAGCGTTCAGACACTGGGACAGAGAGGCGGCGAGCAGTACTTC.

This clonotype came up many times. V is TRBV28 and J is TRBJ2-2; D is possibly TRBD2 (5 bases). The germline V gene has CDR1 MDHEN and CDR2 SYDVKM. This CDR3 has 15 amino acids. The V gene lost 1 base and the J gene lost 2 bases, with 8 bases spanning the gap. The CDR3 loop reads CASSLLDSNTGELFF. The DNA of the CDR3 is TGTGCCAGCAGTTTATTGGACTCAAACACCGGGGAGCTGTTTTTT.

This clonotype was counted a few times. This chain joins TRBV4-1 and TRBJ1-5; no firm D call. This CDR3 spans 16 amino acids. Between the trimmed V and J ends, which lost 0 bases and 0 bases, there was a span of 9 bases. Germline V gives CDR1 MGHRA, CDR2 YSYEKL. The CDR3 DNA reads TGCGCCAGCAGCCAAGACTACTGGTATAGCAATCAGCCCCAGCATTTT. It yields the protein CASSQDYWYSNQPQHF.

The V call is TRBV2, the J call TRBJ2-4; 8 bases map to TRBD2. Germline values: CDR1 SNHLY, CDR2 FYNNEI. V was clipped by 6 bases and J by 9 bases; unmatched bases: 16. The CDR3 sequence is 16 residues long. CDR3 coding DNA: TGTGCCAGCAGGGACCGGCGGGCCGGGGGGGCAGGCATTCAGTACTTC. It specifies CASRDRRAGGAGIQYF. The entire variable domain, with the rest obtained from reference TRBV2 and TRBJ2-4, is as follows: EPEVTQTPSHQVTQMGQEVILRCVPISNHLYFYWYRQILGQKVEFLVSFYNNEISEKSEIFDDQFSVERPDGSNFTLKIRSTKLEDSAMYFCASRDRRAGGAGIQYFGAGTRLSVL.

This clonotype was seen a handful of times. The chain joins TRBV10-3 to TRBJ2-1, with TRBD1 matching over 10 bases. CDR3 size: 13 residues. The V gene's germline CDR1 is ENHRY and CDR2 SYGVKD. V was clipped by 10 bases and J by 3 bases; unmatched bases: 3. For the CDR3, the DNA is TGTGCCACCGGGACAGGGGTCTACAATGAGCAGTTCTTC. Translated, it gives CATGTGVYNEQFF.

V is TRBV4-1 and J is TRBJ1-2; possible D gene TRBD1, 6 bases. Germline values: CDR1 MGHRA, CDR2 YSYEKL. The CDR3 loop spans 14 amino acids. Trimming left V 5 bases short and J 3 bases short, with 13 bases between. CDR3 coding DNA: TGCGCCAGCAGCGACCGGGACACGTACTATGGCTACACCTTC. As protein: CASSDRDTYYGYTF.

The rearrangement links TRBV27 to TRBJ2-7; a possible D gene is TRBD1 (5 bases). The germline V and J ends were trimmed by 1 base and 5 bases, with 9 bases remaining between them. Germline values: CDR1 MNHEY, CDR2 SMNVEV (reference sequence). The CDR3 is 13 residues long. The CDR3 sequence is CASSLWQGNEQYF. The DNA for the CDR3 is TGTGCCAGCAGTTTATGGCAGGGCAACGAGCAGTACTTC.

The sample holds many counts of this clonotype. This rearrangement joins TRBV24-1 to TRBJ2-1; TRBD2 matches at 8 bases. CDR1 is KGHDR and CDR2 is SFDVKD in the germline V gene. V trimming: 4 bases; J trimming: 6 bases; junction bases outside the gene matches: 7. The CDR3 is 15 residues long. The CDR3 DNA reads as TGTGCCACCAGTGAAATTAGCGGGGCCTTCAATGAGCAGTTCTTC. Translating it yields CATSEISGAFNEQFF.

This clonotype was detected many times. V is TRBV7-9 and J is TRBJ2-6; D possibly corresponds to TRBD2 (5 bases). Trimming took off 4 bases at V and 0 bases at J, with 19 bases between the two ends. The CDR3 spans 19 residues. Germline V CDR1 and CDR2: SEHNR, FQNEAQ (reference sequence). CDR3 nucleotide sequence: TGTGCCAGCAGCTACATAGGACTCCAAGGAAGCTCTGGGGCCAACGTCCTGACTTTC. Its protein product is CASSYIGLQGSSGANVLTF.

V gene TRBV19 combines with J gene TRBJ2-4; TRBD1 agrees at 7 bases. CDR3 size: 14 residues. V dropped 2 bases and J dropped 9; count of bases not matched to a gene: 7. The V gene's germline CDR1 is LNHDA and CDR2 SQIVND (reference sequence). The CDR3 spells CASSISQGQGIQYF. The CDR3 nucleotides read TGTGCCAGTAGTATATCACAGGGGCAGGGCATTCAGTACTTC. Combining the CDR3 with reference TRBV19 and TRBJ2-4 gives the whole variable domain DGGITQSPKYLFRKEGQNVTLSCEQNLNHDAMYWYRQDPGQGLRLIYYSQIVNDFQKGDIAEGYSVSREKKESFPLTVTSAQKNPTAFYLCASSISQGQGIQYFGAGTRLSVL.

The chain uses TRBV5-1 and TRBJ2-6; tentative D call: TRBD2 (6 bases). The CDR3 has 15 amino acids. V was trimmed by 3 bases and J by 0 bases, leaving 7 bases between them. CDR1 and CDR2 from the germline V gene are SGHRS and YFSETQ. This CDR3 is CASSWRDSGANVLTF. The CDR3, as DNA: TGCGCCAGCAGCTGGAGGGACTCTGGGGCCAACGTCCTGACTTTC.

This clonotype was observed at least ten times. The rearrangement links TRBV2 to TRBJ2-5; 7 nucleotides line up with TRBD2. V lost 8 bases to trimming and J lost 0 bases; unmatched junction nucleotides: 9. Germline V gene lookup returns CDR1 SNHLY and CDR2 FYNNEI. There are 15 residues in the CDR3. The CDR3 protein is CASLKREQYQETQYF. Written as DNA, the CDR3 is TGTGCCAGCCTTAAGCGGGAACAGTACCAAGAGACCCAGTACTTC.